These T cell receptor beta chains were read from a single sample in a study of human T cells and chemical hapten exposure. TCRdb reprocessed the RACE reads with MiXCR, giving one entry per CDR3 protein. The repertoire includes nearly 85,000 distinct CDR3 sequences, roughly 10% of them detected once, and 1.5% to 2% sits in the top ten. This specimen was whole blood, taken in connection with sensitization to the hapten diphenylcyclopropenone (DPC). The source is a young man with alopecia areata. Some clones in this sample may be carry-over from other donors' samples. Each CDR3 is given with its conserved first and last residue. The order of the fields is V gene, J gene, clone size, D gene, CDR3 protein, CDR3 DNA. The D gene is left open where the match is weak. Size is omitted from some rows. Given values are once, few, many or a class for expanded clones.

>TRBV29-1|TRBJ1-1|many|TRBD1
CSVDPGGDTEAFF
TGCAGCGTTGATCCAGGGGGAGACACTGAAGCTTTCTTT
>TRBV5-6|TRBJ2-3|.|.
CASVRDTWGADTQYF
TGTGCCAGCGTACGGGACACCTGGGGGGCAGATACGCAGTATTTT
>TRBV9|TRBJ2-2|many|.
CASSVVGGELFF
TGTGCCAGCAGCGTAGTTGGCGGGGAGCTGTTTTTT
>TRBV27|TRBJ2-2|many|TRBD1
CASSFSPGQDTGELFF
TGTGCCAGCAGTTTCTCCCCGGGACAGGACACCGGGGAGCTGTTTTTT
>TRBV7-3|TRBJ1-1|few|TRBD1
CASSEGQPGAEAFF
TGTGCCAGCAGCGAGGGACAGCCGGGGGCTGAAGCTTTCTTT
>TRBV5-1|TRBJ2-4|.|.
CASSQFLQEAQYF
TGCGCCAGCAGCCAGTTTCTGCAGGAAGCCCAGTACTTC
>TRBV4-3|TRBJ1-1|.|.
CASSQDRGTGYEAFF
TGCGCCAGCAGCCAAGATAGAGGAACAGGGTACGAAGCTTTCTTT
>TRBV11-2|TRBJ2-5|.|TRBD2
CASSLAGGLQETQYF
TGTGCCAGCAGCTTAGCGGGGGGGCTCCAAGAGACCCAGTACTTC
>TRBV11-2|TRBJ2-1|.|.
CASSELRGDLGDEQFF
TGTGCCAGCAGCGAATTACGTGGGGACTTGGGCGATGAGCAGTTCTTC
>TRBV7-9|TRBJ1-3|many|.
CASSHQSGTFAGNTIYF
TGTGCCAGCAGCCACCAATCGGGGACTTTTGCTGGAAACACCATATATTTT
>TRBV20-1|TRBJ2-3|.|TRBD2
CSAKISGGPDTQYF
TGCAGTGCTAAGATTAGCGGGGGCCCAGATACGCAGTATTTT
>TRBV7-9|TRBJ2-1|many|.
CASSLGSGVLEQFF
TGTGCCAGCAGCTTAGGATCCGGGGTTCTTGAGCAGTTCTTC
>TRBV9|TRBJ2-5|many|.
CASSPRTQETQYF
TGTGCCAGCAGCCCCCGGACACAAGAGACCCAGTACTTC
>TRBV12-3/TRBV12-4|TRBJ2-3|.|.
CASTHRSTDTQYF
TGTGCCAGCACCCACCGGTCGACGGATACGCAGTATTTT